This entry lists 14 T cell receptor beta chains sequenced from one sample in a study of cytomegalovirus exposure and HLA in healthy donors. Amplification used 60 Vbeta primers and 13 Jbeta primers. Only in-frame clones appear in the TCRdb table, and some are missing; sequencing was by immunoSEQ multiplex PCR. Here the sample spans some 100,000 clones, 75% being singletons. The sequenced sample consisted of PBMCs. These receptors were taken from a woman between 18 and 29 years old in good health and CMV-seropositive.

The genes are TRBV4-1 and TRBJ2-3; tentatively, D is TRBD2 (6 bases). V shed 1 base and J shed 4 bases, with 12 bases lying between them. The CDR3 has 15 amino acids. The germline gives CDR1 MGHRA, CDR2 YSYEKL. The CDR3 region is CASSQGSGDPDTQYF. CDR3 bases: TGCGCCAGCAGCCAAGGGTCGGGAGACCCAGATACGCAGTATTTT.

This chain uses TRBV29-1 with TRBJ2-1; 9 bases are shared with TRBD1. CDR1 and CDR2 from the germline V gene are SQVTM and ANQGSEA. With 2 bases clipped from V and 4 bases from J, the junction kept 3 bases outside the gene matches. The CDR3 is made up of 14 amino acids. The CDR3: CSVERDRGYNEQFF. Written as DNA, the CDR3 is TGCAGCGTTGAACGAGACAGGGGGTACAATGAGCAGTTCTTC.

V gene TRBV18 combines with J gene TRBJ2-7; 7 bases are shared with TRBD2. Germline V gene lookup returns CDR1 KGHSH and CDR2 LQKENI. With 3 bases clipped from V and 3 bases from J, the junction kept 2 bases outside the gene matches. The CDR3 consists of 13 residues. The CDR3 is CASSPGGGYEQYF. The CDR3 DNA sequence: TGTGCCAGCTCACCGGGCGGGGGCTACGAGCAGTACTTC.

Remarks on this clone: The sample contains more than one DNA sequence encoding this CDR3. This chain joins TRBV2 and TRBJ2-3; D might be TRBD2 (5 bases). Germline CDR1 is SNHLY and CDR2 is FYNNEI. This CDR3 is built from 14 residues. The V end lost 7 bases, the J end lost 0 bases, and 11 bases lay between the germline ends. CDR3 amino acids: CASIGRTSTDTQYF. CDR3 nucleotide sequence: TGTGCCAGCATTGGAAGGACTAGCACAGATACGCAGTATTTT.

The J gene is TRBJ1-2, the V gene TRBV6-5; D is unresolved. Trimming took 7 bases from V and 4 from J, leaving 16 bases between them. Germline V gives CDR1 MNHEY, CDR2 SVGAGI. The CDR3 consists of 14 residues. CDR3 bases: TGTGCCAGCATTCCCGAGGAGGGAAGCTATGGCTACACCTTC. Translated: CASIPEEGSYGYTF.

CDR3 DNA: TGTGCCAGCAGCTACTACGACGGCTTACTAGCGGGAGGGTCCTACGAGCAGTACTTC. Its translation: CASSYYDGLLAGGSYEQYF. The rearrangement joins TRBV5-4 to TRBJ2-7; TRBD2 aligns across 13 bases. This CDR3 has 19 residues. The V segment lost 3 bases and the J segment 1 base; nucleotides outside the gene matches: 13. Germline CDR1 reads SGHNT; CDR2 reads YYREEE (reference sequence).

The chain recombines TRBV6-1 with TRBJ1-2; tentatively, D is TRBD1 (6 bases). V dropped 3 bases and J dropped 4 bases, with 9 bases sitting between them. Germline-derived CDR1 and CDR2 are MNHNS and SASEGT. The CDR3 is made up of 13 amino acids. The CDR3: CASSDQGTYGYTF. The CDR3 bases are TGTGCCAGCAGTGATCAGGGGACCTATGGCTACACCTTC.

The chain uses TRBV29-1 and TRBJ1-1; weak D call: TRBD1 (6 bases). This CDR3 spans 13 amino acids. V lost 7 bases to trimming and J lost 4 bases, with 16 bases between them. Germline loops: CDR1 SQVTM, CDR2 ANQGSEA. The CDR3 sequence is CSAFGGRSTEAFF. CDR3 in DNA: TGCAGCGCGTTCGGGGGGCGAAGCACTGAAGCTTTCTTT.

The V gene is TRBV6-1, the J gene TRBJ2-3, with a weak D call TRBD2 (6 bases). Trimming cost V 2 bases and J 0 bases, with 9 bases left between them. The CDR3 contains 15 residues. Germline assignment: CDR1 MNHNS and CDR2 SASEGT. The CDR3, as DNA: TGTGCCAGCAGTGAATTTGCGGGAAGCACAGATACGCAGTATTTT. This encodes CASSEFAGSTDTQYF.

The chain uses TRBV28 and TRBJ2-5, with D possibly being TRBD1 (5 bases). V was shortened by 10 bases and J by 0 bases, with 12 bases between the two germline ends. The CDR3 spans 13 residues. Looked up from germline, CDR1 is MDHEN and CDR2 is SYDVKM. The CDR3 bases are TGTGCCACCGCGCCAGGGCACCAAGAGACCCAGTACTTC. This gives the protein CATAPGHQETQYF.

The CDR3 nucleotides are TGTGCCAGCAGCAAGATTGTAAGGGGCACTGAAGCTTTCTTT. Amino acids: CASSKIVRGTEAFF. The chain recombines TRBV21-1 with TRBJ1-1; the table's D call of TRBD1 was not tested on the DNA. TRBV21-1 counts as a pseudogene. This CDR3 is 14 amino acids long.

The rearrangement joins TRBV30 to TRBJ2-3; TRBD2 agrees at 8 bases. The germline gives CDR1 GTSNPN, CDR2 SVGIG (reference sequence). Germline trimming cut 7 bases from V and 3 bases from J; bases unmatched to any gene: 15. The CDR3 contains 16 residues. The CDR3 region is CASPPAGGLATDTQYF. The CDR3 DNA sequence: TGTGCCTCACCCCCGGCGGGCGGACTAGCAACAGATACGCAGTATTTT.

This rearrangement joins TRBV29-1 to TRBJ2-2, with a possible D match to TRBD2 (5 bases). Trimming took off 3 bases at V and 6 bases at J, with 17 bases between the two ends. The CDR3 loop spans 15 amino acids. Looked up from germline, CDR1 is SQVTM and CDR2 is ANQGSEA. The CDR3 nucleotides are TGCAGCGTTGACCGAGGGAACAGCAACTCCGGGGAGCTGTTTTTT. Its translation is CSVDRGNSNSGELFF.

J is TRBJ2-3 and V is TRBV19; D not certain. This CDR3 comprises 11 residues. From germline, CDR1 is LNHDA and CDR2 SQIVND (reference sequence). The V end lost 3 bases, the J end lost 6 bases, and 4 bases lay between the germline ends. The CDR3 DNA sequence: TGTGCCAGTAGTATCTATGATACGCAGTATTTT. Translated, it gives CASSIYDTQYF. Full variable domain (rest looked up from reference TRBV19 and TRBJ2-3): DGGITQSPKYLFRKEGQNVTLSCEQNLNHDAMYWYRQDPGQGLRLIYYSQIVNDFQKGDIAEGYSVSREKKESFPLTVTSAQKNPTAFYLCASSIYDTQYFGPGTRLTVL.